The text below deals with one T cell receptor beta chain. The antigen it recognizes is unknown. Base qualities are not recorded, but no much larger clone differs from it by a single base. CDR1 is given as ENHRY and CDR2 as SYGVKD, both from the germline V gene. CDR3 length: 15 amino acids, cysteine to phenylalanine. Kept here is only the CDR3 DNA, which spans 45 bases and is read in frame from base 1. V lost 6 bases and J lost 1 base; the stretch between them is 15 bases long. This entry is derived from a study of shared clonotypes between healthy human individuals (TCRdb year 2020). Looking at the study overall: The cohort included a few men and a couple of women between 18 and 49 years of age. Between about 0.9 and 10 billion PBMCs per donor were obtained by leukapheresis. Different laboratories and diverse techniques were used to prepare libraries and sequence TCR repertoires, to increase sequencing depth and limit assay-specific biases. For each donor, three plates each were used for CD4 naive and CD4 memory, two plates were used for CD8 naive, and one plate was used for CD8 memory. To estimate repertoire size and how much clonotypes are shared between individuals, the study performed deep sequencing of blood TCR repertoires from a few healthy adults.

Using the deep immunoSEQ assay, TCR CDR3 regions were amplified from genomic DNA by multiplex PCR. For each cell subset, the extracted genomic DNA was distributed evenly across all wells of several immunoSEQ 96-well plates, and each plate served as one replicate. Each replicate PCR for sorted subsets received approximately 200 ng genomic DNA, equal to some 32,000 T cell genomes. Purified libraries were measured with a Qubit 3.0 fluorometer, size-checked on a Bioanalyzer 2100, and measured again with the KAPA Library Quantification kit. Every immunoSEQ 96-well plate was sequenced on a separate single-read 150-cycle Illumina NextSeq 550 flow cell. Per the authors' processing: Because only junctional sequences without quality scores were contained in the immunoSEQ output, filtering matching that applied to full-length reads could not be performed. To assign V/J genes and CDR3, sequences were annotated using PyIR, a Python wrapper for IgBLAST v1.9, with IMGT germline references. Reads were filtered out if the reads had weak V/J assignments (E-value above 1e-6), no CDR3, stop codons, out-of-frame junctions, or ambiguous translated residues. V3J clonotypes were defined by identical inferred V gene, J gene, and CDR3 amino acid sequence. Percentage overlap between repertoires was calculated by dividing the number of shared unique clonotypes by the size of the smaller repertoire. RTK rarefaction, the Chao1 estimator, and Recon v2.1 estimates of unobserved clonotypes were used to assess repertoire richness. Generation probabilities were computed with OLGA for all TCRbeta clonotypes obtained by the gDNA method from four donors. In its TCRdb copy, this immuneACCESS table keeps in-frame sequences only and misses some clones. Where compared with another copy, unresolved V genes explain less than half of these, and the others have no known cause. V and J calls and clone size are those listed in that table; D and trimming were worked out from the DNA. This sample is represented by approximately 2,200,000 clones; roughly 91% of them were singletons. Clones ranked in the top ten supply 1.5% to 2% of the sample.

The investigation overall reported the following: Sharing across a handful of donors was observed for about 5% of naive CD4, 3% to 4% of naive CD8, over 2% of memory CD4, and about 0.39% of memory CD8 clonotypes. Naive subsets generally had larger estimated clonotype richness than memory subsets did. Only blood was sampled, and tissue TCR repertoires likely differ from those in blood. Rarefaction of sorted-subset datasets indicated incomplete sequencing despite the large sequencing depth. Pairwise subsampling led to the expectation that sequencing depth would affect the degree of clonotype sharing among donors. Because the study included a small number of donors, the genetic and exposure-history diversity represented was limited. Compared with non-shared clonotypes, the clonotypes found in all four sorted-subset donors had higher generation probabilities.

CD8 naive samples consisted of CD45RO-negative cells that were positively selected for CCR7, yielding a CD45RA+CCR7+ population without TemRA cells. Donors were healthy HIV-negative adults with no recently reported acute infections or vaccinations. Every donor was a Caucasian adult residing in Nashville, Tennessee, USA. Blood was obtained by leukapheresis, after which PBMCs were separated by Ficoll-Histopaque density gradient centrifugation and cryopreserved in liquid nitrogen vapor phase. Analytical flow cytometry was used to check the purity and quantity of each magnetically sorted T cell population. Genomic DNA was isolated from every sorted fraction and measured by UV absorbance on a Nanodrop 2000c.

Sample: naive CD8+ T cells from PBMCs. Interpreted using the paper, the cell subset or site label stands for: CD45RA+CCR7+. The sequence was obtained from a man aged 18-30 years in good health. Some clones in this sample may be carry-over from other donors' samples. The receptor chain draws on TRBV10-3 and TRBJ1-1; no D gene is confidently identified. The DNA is TGTGCCATCAGCACTCAATGGACGGAGAACACTGAAGCTTTCTTT. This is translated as CAISTQWTENTEAFF.